One sample yielded the 24 T cell receptor beta chains listed below, sequenced in a study of cytomegalovirus exposure and HLA in healthy donors. A multiplex PCR was run with 60 Vbeta primers and 13 Jbeta primers. Method: immunoSEQ multiplex PCR; TCRdb's copy keeps in-frame clones and lacks some. The sample holds about 110,000 clones, around three quarters seen once. Sequenced input: PBMCs. The receptors stem from a woman aged 25-40 years in good health and CMV-seronegative.

The CDR3 coding sequence is TGTGCCAGCTCACCCATGGGGCATTACGAGCAGTACTTC. It yields the protein CASSPMGHYEQYF. The rearrangement links TRBV18 to TRBJ2-7; a weak D match, TRBD1 (5 bases). From germline, CDR1 is KGHSH and CDR2 LQKENI. This CDR3 is 13 amino acids long. Trimming cost V 3 bases and J 4 bases, with 10 bases left between them.

This clone was seen a handful of times. V gene TRBV30 combines with J gene TRBJ1-5; TRBD1 matches 9 bases. V was pared by 2 bases and J by 5 bases, with 4 bases of the junction left unmatched. This CDR3 is built from 14 residues. Germline V gene data show CDR1 as GTSNPN and CDR2 as SVGIG (reference sequence). The chain's CDR3 is CAWSLTGGDQPQHF. The DNA for the CDR3 is TGTGCCTGGAGTTTAACAGGGGGCGATCAGCCCCAGCATTTT.

This clone appeared once. V is TRBV2 and J is TRBJ1-3; a possible D gene is TRBD1 (5 bases). The CDR3 runs to 14 residues. Trimming took off 10 bases at V and 4 bases at J, with 17 bases between the two ends. The V gene's germline CDR1 is SNHLY and CDR2 FYNNEI. In DNA form, the CDR3 reads TGTGCCATCGACACGGAGGGACCCGGAAACACCATATATTTT. It encodes CAIDTEGPGNTIYF. The whole variable domain, filled in from reference TRBV2 and TRBJ1-3, reads EPEVTQTPSHQVTQMGQEVILRCVPISNHLYFYWYRQILGQKVEFLVSFYNNEISEKSEIFDDQFSVERPDGSNFTLKIRSTKLEDSAMYFCAIDTEGPGNTIYFGEGSWLTVV.

V usage is TRBV27 and J usage is TRBJ1-5, with 7 nucleotides matching TRBD1. The CDR3 runs 15 residues. From germline, CDR1 is MNHEY and CDR2 SMNVEV (reference sequence). With V trimmed by 6 bases and J by 0 bases, 5 bases remained unmatched. CDR3 sequence (DNA): TGTGCCAGCAGGGTACAGGGGCTTAGCAATCAGCCCCAGCATTTT. Encoded protein: CASRVQGLSNQPQHF.

The chain uses TRBV10-2 and TRBJ1-1; D perhaps matches TRBD1 (5 bases). V gave up 6 bases and J gave up 7 bases, with 18 bases separating them. Germline V gene sequence: CDR1 WSHSY, CDR2 SAAADI. The length of the CDR3 is 14 residues. For the CDR3, the DNA is TGCGCCAGCAGCGTACAGGCGCCGGCTATTGAAGCTTTCTTT. The encoded protein is CASSVQAPAIEAFF.

This clone showed up just a few times. The CDR3 protein is CASSQGPYEQYF. In DNA form, the CDR3 reads TGTGCCAGCAGCCAGGGGCCCTACGAGCAGTACTTC. The chain couples TRBV9 to TRBJ2-7; a weak D match, TRBD1 (6 bases). Germline V gene data show CDR1 as SGDLS and CDR2 as YYNGEE. V was trimmed by 4 bases and J by 2 bases, leaving 7 bases between them. The CDR3 is 12 amino acids.

J is TRBJ1-2 and V is TRBV5-6; no firm D call. The CDR3 has 15 residues. The V gene lost 0 bases and the J gene lost 6 bases, with 15 bases spanning the gap. Germline V lookup: CDR1 SGHDT, CDR2 YYEEEE. The CDR3 coding sequence is TGTGCCAGCAGCTTGGAGGAGTACACCAGCAATGGCTACACCTTC. This codes for CASSLEEYTSNGYTF.

The chain carries TRBV5-6 and TRBJ2-2, with D possibly matching TRBD1 (5 bases). Germline assignment: CDR1 SGHDT and CDR2 YYEEEE. V gave up 4 bases and J gave up 0 bases, with 10 bases separating them. The CDR3 is 15 amino acids. Here the CDR3 reads CASSAPGPNTGELFF. The CDR3 DNA follows: TGTGCCAGCAGCGCCCCAGGGCCGAACACCGGGGAGCTGTTTTTT.

The V and J genes are TRBV14 and TRBJ2-5, with 9 bases identical to TRBD1. CDR1 SGHDN and CDR2 FVKESK come from the germline V gene. The CDR3 runs 15 residues. The V and J ends lost 2 bases and 6 bases, in that order; junction bases with no gene match: 7. The CDR3 reads CASSQYTGGGKTQYF. CDR3 bases: TGTGCCAGCAGCCAATACACAGGGGGCGGGAAGACCCAGTACTTC.

J is TRBJ2-5 and V is TRBV7-2; a weak D match, TRBD2 (6 bases). The CDR3 has 14 amino acids. Germline lookup yields CDR1 SGHTA and CDR2 FQGNSA. V was cut by 3 bases and J by 5 bases, with 13 bases left in between. CDR3 sequence (DNA): TGTGCCAGCAGCTTGAGCGGCCGGGGGGAGACCCAGTACTTC. Its protein product is CASSLSGRGETQYF.

The chain couples TRBV4-2 to TRBJ1-6; 7 positions match TRBD1. There are 15 residues in the CDR3. Germline V gene data show CDR1 as LGHNA and CDR2 as YNFKEQ. V shed 2 bases and J 10 bases; nucleotides not matched to a gene: 8. The DNA of the CDR3 is TGTGCCAGCAGCCAATCGACAGGGTCCGGATCACCCCTCCACTTT. Residues: CASSQSTGSGSPLHF.

In this sample, this clone turned up a few times. The J gene is TRBJ2-7, the V gene TRBV11-2; D remains unclear. Trimming shortened V by 2 bases and J by 3 bases, and 8 bases separated the two germline ends. Germline V lookup: CDR1 SGHAT, CDR2 FQNNGV. The CDR3 spans 13 residues. This chain's CDR3 is CASSLSWHYEQYF. The DNA for the CDR3 is TGTGCCAGCAGCTTATCTTGGCACTACGAGCAGTACTTC.

This clone was detected once. This chain joins TRBV19 and TRBJ1-1; tentative D call: TRBD1 (5 bases). The V gene lost 3 bases and the J gene lost 8 bases, with 13 bases spanning the gap. Germline V gene sequence: CDR1 LNHDA, CDR2 SQIVND (reference sequence). The CDR3 is 13 residues long. CDR3 DNA: TGTGCCAGTAGTATTTGGGGCAGGGCAGAAGCTTTCTTT. Its protein product is CASSIWGRAEAFF.

The chain has TRBV11-3 and TRBJ2-7, with TRBD1 matching 10 bases. V was pared by 1 base and J by 5 bases, with 8 bases of the junction left unmatched. The CDR3 has 16 amino acids. Germline-derived CDR1 and CDR2 are SGHNT and YENEEA. CDR3 DNA: TGTGCCAGCAGCTTAGTGCTGGGGACAGGGGCCAACGAGCAGTACTTC. This codes for CASSLVLGTGANEQYF.

The rearrangement uses TRBV7-9 and TRBJ2-2; 8 bases fit TRBD2. Germline CDR1 is SEHNR and CDR2 is FQNEAQ (reference sequence). The CDR3 sequence is 17 residues long. V gave up 0 bases and J gave up 4 bases; unmatched junction bases: 7. CDR3 region: CASSLAGAGALTGELFF. CDR3 DNA: TGTGCCAGCAGCTTAGCCGGAGCGGGAGCACTCACCGGGGAGCTGTTTTTT.

The J gene is TRBJ2-1, the V gene TRBV7-9; 9 nucleotides line up with TRBD2. CDR1 is SEHNR, CDR2 FQNEAQ, per germline (reference sequence). CDR3 length: 16 residues. Trimming removed 4 bases from V and 4 bases from J; junction bases left unmatched: 8. CDR3 protein: CASSSLAGASYNEQFF. The CDR3 nucleotides are TGTGCCAGCAGCTCTTTAGCGGGAGCGAGTTACAATGAGCAGTTCTTC.

The chain uses TRBV4-1 and TRBJ1-5; weak D call: TRBD1 (5 bases). The CDR3 is made up of 18 amino acids. Germline CDR1 is MGHRA and CDR2 is YSYEKL. V lost 0 bases and J 0 bases, leaving 15 bases between the germline ends. The CDR3 here is CASSQEVGAPVSNQPQHF. The DNA of the CDR3 is TGCGCCAGCAGCCAAGAGGTAGGGGCCCCCGTTAGCAATCAGCCCCAGCATTTT.

The gene calls are TRBV29-1 and TRBJ1-2, with TRBD1 as a possible D gene (5 bases). The CDR3 length is 14 residues. V was clipped by 7 bases and J by 3 bases, with 18 bases between them. Germline lookup yields CDR1 SQVTM and CDR2 ANQGSEA. CDR3 protein: CSAFAGLGDYGYTF. Written as DNA, the CDR3 is TGCAGCGCCTTCGCAGGGCTAGGGGACTATGGCTACACCTTC.

The V gene is TRBV4-1, the J gene TRBJ2-5; D possibly corresponds to TRBD2 (5 bases). The CDR3 extends over 15 amino acids. V was trimmed by 0 bases and J by 5 bases, leaving 13 bases between them. Germline CDR1 is MGHRA and CDR2 is YSYEKL. The CDR3 spells CASSQEVRGLETQYF. Here the CDR3 DNA reads TGCGCCAGCAGCCAAGAGGTCCGGGGTTTGGAGACCCAGTACTTC.

The chain links TRBV7-2 to TRBJ1-1; unclear D gene. V lost 1 base, J lost 0 bases, and 6 bases lay in between. This CDR3 has 14 residues. CDR1 and CDR2 (germline): SGHTA, FQGNSA. CDR3 coding DNA: TGTGCCAGCAGCTTAGGATACTTGAACACTGAAGCTTTCTTT. Translation: CASSLGYLNTEAFF.

This chain uses TRBV6-1 with TRBJ1-2, with 8 nucleotides matching TRBD1. Germline V lookup: CDR1 MNHNS, CDR2 SASEGT. The CDR3 is 15 amino acids. The V gene end was trimmed by 8 bases and the J gene end by 2 bases; junction bases not matched to a gene: 10. CDR3 sequence (DNA): TGTGCCAGCCGTGGGTGGGACAGGAGAAACTATGGCTACACCTTC. This codes for CASRGWDRRNYGYTF.

V usage is TRBV7-2 and J usage is TRBJ1-2; no reliable D call. From germline, CDR1 is SGHTA and CDR2 FQGNSA. The CDR3 is 14 amino acids. Trimming took 5 bases from V and 2 from J, leaving 12 bases between them. The CDR3 region has the DNA TGTGCCAGCAGCCTACCTCCTCCAAACTATGGCTACACCTTC. Protein product: CASSLPPPNYGYTF.

Here the CDR3 DNA reads TGCGCCAGCAGCTGGGGGGGGAACACTGAAGCTTTCTTT. Translation: CASSWGGNTEAFF. The chain employs TRBV5-1 and TRBJ1-1; D is perhaps TRBD1 (5 bases). V gave up 3 bases and J gave up 1 base, with 7 bases separating them. This CDR3 spans 13 amino acids. Germline assignment: CDR1 SGHRS and CDR2 YFSETQ.

The chain is built from TRBV29-1 and TRBJ2-3, with a tentative D call TRBD1 (6 bases). Between the trimmed V and J ends, which lost 6 bases and 4 bases, there was a span of 17 bases. The CDR3 loop spans 14 amino acids. Looked up from germline, CDR1 is SQVTM and CDR2 is ANQGSEA. CDR3 amino acids: CSVDDSQGPDTQYF. Written as DNA, the CDR3 is TGCAGCGTGGATGACAGTCAGGGGCCAGATACGCAGTATTTT.